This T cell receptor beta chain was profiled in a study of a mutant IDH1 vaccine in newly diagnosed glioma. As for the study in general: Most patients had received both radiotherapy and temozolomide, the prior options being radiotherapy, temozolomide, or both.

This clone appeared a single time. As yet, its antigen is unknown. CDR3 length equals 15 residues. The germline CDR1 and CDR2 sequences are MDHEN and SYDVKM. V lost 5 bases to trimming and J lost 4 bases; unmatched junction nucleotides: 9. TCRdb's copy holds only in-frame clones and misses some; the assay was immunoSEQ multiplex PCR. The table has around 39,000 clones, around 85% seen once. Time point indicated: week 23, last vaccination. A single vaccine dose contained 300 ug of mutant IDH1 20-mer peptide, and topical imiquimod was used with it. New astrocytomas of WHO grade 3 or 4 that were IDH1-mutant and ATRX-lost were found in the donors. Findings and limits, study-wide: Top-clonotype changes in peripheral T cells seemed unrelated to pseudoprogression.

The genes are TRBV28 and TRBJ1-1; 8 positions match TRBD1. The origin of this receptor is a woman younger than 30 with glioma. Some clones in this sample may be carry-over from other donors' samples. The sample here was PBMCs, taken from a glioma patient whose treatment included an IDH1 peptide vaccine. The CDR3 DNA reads TGTGCCAGCAGTAGCCCAACAGGGGGTTTCACTGAAGCTTTCTTT. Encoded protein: CASSSPTGGFTEAFF.